The 29 T cell receptor beta chains below all came from one sample that was sequenced in a study of T-cell reconstitution after alpha-beta-depleted transplantation in children. A TCRbeta library incorporating unique molecular identifiers was prepared. MiXCR was run by TCRdb on the PCR reads, yielding one entry per CDR3 protein. The sample has 440,000 or so distinct CDR3 sequences; 11% are singletons. Here the sequenced sample was PBMCs from the stem cell graft donor, taken from the stem cell graft. The receptors were gathered from a human donor who donated a stem cell graft to a child with acute myeloid leukemia.

Only a few counts were recorded for this clonotype. The chain is built from TRBV5-4 and TRBJ2-1, with 8 bases that match TRBD2. CDR3 length: 16 residues. The germline gives CDR1 SGHNT, CDR2 YYREEE (reference sequence). V lost 0 bases to trimming and J lost 7 bases; unmatched junction nucleotides: 9. CDR3: CASSLVLTSGGNEQFF. As DNA, the CDR3 is TGTGCCAGCAGCTTGGTTTTGACGAGCGGGGGAAATGAGCAGTTCTTC.

This clonotype was counted between two and nine times. The chain uses TRBV9 and TRBJ2-3, with TRBD2 matching over 7 bases. This CDR3 spans 16 amino acids. V shed 3 bases, J shed 0 bases, and the junction held 7 bases outside the gene matches. The germline CDR1 and CDR2 sequences are SGDLS and YYNGEE. CDR3 nucleotide sequence: TGTGCCAGCAGCGGGCTAGCGGAGGGAAGCACAGATACGCAGTATTTT. Translated, it gives CASSGLAEGSTDTQYF.

V gene TRBV9 combines with J gene TRBJ2-1, with TRBD2 matching 7 bases. Per the germline V gene, CDR1 is SGDLS and CDR2 is YYNGEE. The length of the CDR3 is 16 residues. V lost 0 bases to trimming and J lost 9 bases; unmatched junction nucleotides: 12. The CDR3 region is CASSVGGRAGGTEQFF. In nucleotides, the CDR3 is TGTGCCAGCAGCGTAGGTGGGAGGGCGGGTGGCACTGAGCAGTTCTTC.

V is TRBV5-6 and J is TRBJ1-3, with a possible D match to TRBD1 (5 bases). V shed 3 bases and J shed 0 bases, with 16 bases lying between them. The CDR3 consists of 17 residues. Germline V gene data show CDR1 as SGHDT and CDR2 as YYEEEE. CDR3 in amino acids: CASSSWGIGGSGNTIYF. CDR3 coding DNA: TGTGCCAGCAGCTCTTGGGGGATCGGCGGCTCTGGAAACACCATATATTTT.

The chain carries TRBV14 and TRBJ2-1; D ambiguous. V was clipped by 4 bases and J by 3 bases, with 10 bases between them. Looked up from germline, CDR1 is SGHDN and CDR2 is FVKESK. The CDR3 length is 14 residues. CDR3 in amino acids: CASSPTGFYNEQFF. The CDR3 nucleotides read TGTGCCAGCAGCCCGACCGGCTTCTACAATGAGCAGTTCTTC.

This clonotype was counted at least ten times. The V gene is TRBV3-1, the J gene TRBJ2-3; D ambiguous. The length of the CDR3 is 14 residues. Germline V gene lookup returns CDR1 LGHDT and CDR2 YNNKEL (reference sequence). The ends were cut back, 1 base at V and 5 bases at J, with 10 bases in the middle. CDR3 region: CASSQGKVQDTQYF. DNA of the CDR3: TGTGCCAGCAGCCAAGGGAAGGTCCAAGATACGCAGTATTTT.

Many counts were recorded for this clonotype. The chain is built from TRBV12-3 or TRBV12-4 and TRBJ2-1; 8 bases line up with TRBD2. After removal of 5 bases from V and 5 bases from J, the junction contained 5 bases not matched to a gene. The CDR3 is 14 residues long. CDR3 sequence reads: CASSSGSINNEQFF. CDR3 nucleotide sequence: TGTGCCAGCAGTAGCGGGAGTATCAACAATGAGCAGTTCTTC.

The chain has TRBV7-9 and TRBJ1-2; 10 bases are shared with TRBD1. Germline CDR1 is SEHNR and CDR2 is FQNEAQ (reference sequence). The ends lost 3 bases at V and 8 bases at J; junction bases unmatched: 9. There are 15 residues in the CDR3. CDR3 loop: CASSFDGTGDEGYTF. The CDR3 bases are TGTGCCAGCAGCTTCGACGGGACAGGGGATGAGGGCTACACCTTC.

The chain links TRBV11-1 to TRBJ2-3, with a tentative D call TRBD1 (5 bases). Germline V gives CDR1 SGHAT, CDR2 FQDESV (reference sequence). The length of the CDR3 is 15 residues. Trimming took 2 bases from V and 6 from J, leaving 15 bases between them. The CDR3 DNA reads TGTGCCAGCAGCTTATCGGGCAGGGTCGGCGATACGCAGTATTTT. This sequence encodes CASSLSGRVGDTQYF.

The chain couples TRBV5-1 to TRBJ2-5; 10 bases line up with TRBD2. The CDR3 is made up of 16 amino acids. Looked up from germline, CDR1 is SGHRS and CDR2 is YFSETQ. The V gene end was trimmed by 4 bases and the J gene end by 1 base; junction bases not matched to a gene: 7. The CDR3 DNA is TGCGCCAGCAGCCCCGGACTAGCGGCGACCCAAGAGACCCAGTACTTC. Encoded protein: CASSPGLAATQETQYF.

This clonotype was counted ten times or more. The rearrangement uses TRBV7-9 and TRBJ1-2, with 7 bases matching TRBD1. J was trimmed by 0 bases and V by 4 bases; bases with no gene match: 5. CDR3 length: 15 amino acids. The germline V gene encodes CDR1 SEHNR and CDR2 FQNEAQ (reference sequence). The CDR3 DNA follows: TGTGCCAGCAGCTATACAGGGGTGGCTAACTATGGCTACACCTTC. This gives the protein CASSYTGVANYGYTF.

In its sample, this clonotype was seen a few times. CDR3 coding DNA: TGTGCCAGCAGGCTACGTCGGACAGATACGCAGTATTTT. Protein product: CASRLRRTDTQYF. The chain is built from TRBV7-9 and TRBJ2-3; D gene ambiguous. Germline CDR1 is SEHNR and CDR2 is FQNEAQ (reference sequence). This CDR3 spans 13 amino acids. The V end lost 6 bases, the J end lost 3 bases, and 10 bases lay between the germline ends.

This clonotype was seen a handful of times. This sequence joins TRBV6-1 and TRBJ2-7, with D perhaps matching TRBD1 (6 bases). The CDR3 sequence is 13 residues long. The germline gives CDR1 MNHNS, CDR2 SASEGT. V lost 8 bases, J lost 4 bases, and 15 bases lay in between. The CDR3 loop reads CASATSQGYEQYV. CDR3 coding DNA: TGTGCCAGCGCGACATCCCAGGGGTACGAGCAGTACGTC.

The chain recombines TRBV5-6 with TRBJ2-2; D is perhaps TRBD1 (5 bases). CDR1 is SGHDT, CDR2 YYEEEE, per germline. The CDR3 sequence is 15 residues long. The V and J ends lost 2 bases and 1 base respectively, with 9 bases between them. DNA of the CDR3: TGTGCCAGCAGCTTAGAGACAGAGAACACCGGGGAGCTGTTTTTT. It specifies CASSLETENTGELFF. The variable domain in full, completed from reference TRBV5-6 and TRBJ2-2, reads DAGVTQSPTHLIKTRGQQVTLRCSPKSGHDTVSWYQQALGQGPQFIFQYYEEEERQRGNFPDRFSGHQFPNYSSELNVNALLLGDSALYLCASSLETENTGELFFGEGSRLTVL.

This clonotype came up a few times. The chain is built from TRBV12-3 or TRBV12-4 and TRBJ2-2, with D perhaps matching TRBD2 (5 bases). Trimming removed 11 bases at V and 8 bases at J, with 27 bases between. CDR3 length: 16 residues. In DNA, the CDR3 is TGTGCCTCAACATTCGAAGCGTTAGGCACTAGGGGGGAGCTGTTTTTT. Protein: CASTFEALGTRGELFF.

This clonotype has just a few counts. The V and J genes are TRBV20-1 and TRBJ2-3, with 8 bases matching TRBD1. Looked up from germline, CDR1 is DFQATT and CDR2 is SNEGSKA (reference sequence). The CDR3 is 15 residues long. V trimming: 6 bases; J trimming: 4 bases; junction bases outside the gene matches: 12. CDR3: CSATPARTGSDTQYF. As DNA, the CDR3 is TGCAGTGCCACACCCGCCCGGACAGGGTCAGATACGCAGTATTTT.

The chain uses TRBV21-1 and TRBJ2-7; the table gives TRBD1 as D, unverified against the DNA. TRBV21-1 is a documented pseudogene. The CDR3 runs 14 residues. CDR3 protein: CASSNRDRVYEQYV. The CDR3 DNA is TGTGCCAGCAGCAACCGGGACAGGGTCTACGAGCAGTACGTC.

This clonotype was recorded a few times. The V and J genes are TRBV7-9 and TRBJ1-1; the match to TRBD1 covers 7 bases. V shed 5 bases, J shed 1 base, and the junction held 4 bases outside the gene matches. Germline V gene lookup returns CDR1 SEHNR and CDR2 FQNEAQ (reference sequence). The CDR3 sequence is 14 residues long. CDR3: CASSHRGKNTEAFF. The CDR3 nucleotides read TGTGCCAGCAGCCACAGGGGAAAGAACACTGAAGCTTTCTTT. Drawing the rest from reference TRBV7-9 and TRBJ1-1, the complete variable domain is DTGVSQNPRHKITKRGQNVTFRCDPISEHNRLYWYRQTLGQGPEFLTYFQNEAQLEKSRLLSDRFSAERPKGSFSTLEIQRTEQGDSAMYLCASSHRGKNTEAFFGQGTRLTVV.

This clonotype has a count of ten or more. V usage is TRBV2 and J usage is TRBJ1-1; no firm D call. Germline V lookup: CDR1 SNHLY, CDR2 FYNNEI. The CDR3 is made up of 13 amino acids. V was clipped by 7 bases and J by 1 base, with 10 bases between them. The CDR3 reads CASTREENTEAFF. The DNA of the CDR3 is TGTGCCAGCACCCGGGAGGAGAACACTGAAGCTTTCTTT.

This rearrangement joins TRBV12-2 to TRBJ1-4; the DNA was not compared with TRBD1, the D call given in the table. TRBV12-2 counts as a pseudogene. The CDR3 runs 15 residues. The CDR3 DNA reads TGTGCAAGTCGCTTAGCGCAGGGGTACCGGGAAAAACTGTTTTTT. This sequence encodes CASRLAQGYREKLFF.

Only a few counts were recorded for this clonotype. The chain couples TRBV9 to TRBJ2-3; 7 bases align to TRBD1. The CDR3 covers 15 residues. CDR1 is SGDLS and CDR2 is YYNGEE in the germline V gene. The trim removed 0 bases at V and 9 bases at J, leaving 10 bases unmatched. The chain's CDR3 is CASSVGGGAGPTQYF. CDR3 DNA: TGTGCCAGCAGCGTAGGAGGGGGCGCAGGTCCGACGCAGTATTTT.

At least ten counts were recorded for this clonotype. This chain links TRBV27 with TRBJ2-4; D may match TRBD1 or TRBD2 (6 bases each). Germline V CDR1 and CDR2: MNHEY, SMNVEV (reference sequence). V was clipped by 2 bases and J by 7 bases, with 9 bases between them. This CDR3 is built from 13 residues. The CDR3 DNA reads TGTGCCAGCAGTTTAGAAGGGGGGAACATTCAGTACTTC. Amino acid sequence: CASSLEGGNIQYF.

This rearrangement joins TRBV6-4 to TRBJ2-1; 7 bases map to TRBD1. From germline, CDR1 is MRHNA and CDR2 SNTAGT. V dropped 2 bases and J dropped 10; count of bases not matched to a gene: 5. This CDR3 has 13 amino acids. CDR3 sequence (DNA): TGTGCCAGCAGTGACCTTGAGGGGGCAGAGCAGTTCTTC. Translating it yields CASSDLEGAEQFF.

V is TRBV9 and J is TRBJ2-5; D remains unclear. Germline V gives CDR1 SGDLS, CDR2 YYNGEE. The CDR3 is made up of 17 amino acids. The V end lost 0 bases, the J end lost 0 bases, and 15 bases lay between the germline ends. DNA of the CDR3: TGTGCCAGCAGCGTAGAAGATAGAAAAGAGTACCAAGAGACCCAGTACTTC. Translation: CASSVEDRKEYQETQYF. The full variable domain, in which reference TRBV9 and TRBJ2-5 provide the parts outside the CDR3, is DSGVTQTPKHLITATGQRVTLRCSPRSGDLSVYWYQQSLDQGLQFLIQYYNGEERAKGNILERFSAQQFPDLHSELNLSSLELGDSALYFCASSVEDRKEYQETQYFGPGTRLLVL.

This clonotype has more than one count but fewer than ten. This chain uses TRBV20-1 with TRBJ2-5, with TRBD1 matching over 7 bases. This CDR3 region has 16 residues. J gave up 4 bases and V 3 bases, and 14 bases lay outside the gene matches. Looked up from germline, CDR1 is DFQATT and CDR2 is SNEGSKA (reference sequence). In nucleotides, the CDR3 is TGCAGTGCTAGCCATCGGACAGGTGCGAGGGGAGAGACCCAGTACTTC. This sequence encodes CSASHRTGARGETQYF.

V is TRBV19 and J is TRBJ1-5; unclear D gene. Germline assignment: CDR1 LNHDA and CDR2 SQIVND (reference sequence). CDR3 length: 14 amino acids. The V gene lost 9 bases and the J gene lost 6 bases, with 18 bases spanning the gap. CDR3 nucleotides: TGTGCCAGCGCCCGGGCGGCAGAAGGTCAGCCCCAGCATTTT. This translates into CASARAAEGQPQHF.

The V call is TRBV3-2, the J call TRBJ1-6; whether TRBD1, the table's D call, matches the DNA was not checked. TRBV3-2 is marked as a pseudogene. There are 16 residues in the CDR3. The CDR3 reads CASSRRTGVANSPLHF. Written as DNA, the CDR3 is TGTGCCAGCAGCCGACGGACAGGGGTCGCAAATTCACCCCTCCACTTT.

CDR3 nucleotides: TGCGCCAGCAGCTCTCTCCGCGGGGACTCCCAAGAGACCCAGTACTTC. It specifies CASSSLRGDSQETQYF. The rearrangement joins TRBV5-1 to TRBJ2-5; a possible D gene is TRBD2 (6 bases). V lost 3 bases and J lost 1, with 16 bases in between. CDR3 length equals 16 residues. Germline lookup yields CDR1 SGHRS and CDR2 YFSETQ.

The chain links TRBV12-3 or TRBV12-4 to TRBJ2-1; no clear D gene. V was pared by 5 bases and J by 13 bases, with 12 bases between. CDR3 length: 11 amino acids. The CDR3 is CASSRKANQFF. CDR3 nucleotide sequence: TGTGCCAGCAGTCGAAAAGCTAATCAGTTCTTC.